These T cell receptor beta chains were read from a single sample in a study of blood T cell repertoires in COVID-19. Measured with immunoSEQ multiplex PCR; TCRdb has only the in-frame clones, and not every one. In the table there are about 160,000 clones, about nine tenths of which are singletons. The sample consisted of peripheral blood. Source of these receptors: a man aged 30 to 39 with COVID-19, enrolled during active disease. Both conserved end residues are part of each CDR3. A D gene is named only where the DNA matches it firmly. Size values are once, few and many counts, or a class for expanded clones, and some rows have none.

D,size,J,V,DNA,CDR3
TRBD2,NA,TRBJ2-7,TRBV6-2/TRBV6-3,TGTGCCAGCAGTCCCCGACTAGCGGGAACCCACGAGCAGTACTTC,CASSPRLAGTHEQYF
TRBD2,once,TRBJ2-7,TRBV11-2,TGTGCCAGCAGCTGGGGACTAGCGGCCTTCTACGAGCAGTACTTC,CASSWGLAAFYEQYF
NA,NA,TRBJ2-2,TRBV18,TGTGCCAGCTCACCCACGGGGTCCTTTATCGGGGAGCTGTTTTTT,CASSPTGSFIGELFF
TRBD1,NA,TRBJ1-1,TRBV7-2,TGTGCCAGCAGCTTAGGATCCCGACAGGGGGCCGGGGCTTTCTTT,CASSLGSRQGAGAFF
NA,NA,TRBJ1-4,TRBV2,TGTGCCAGCGCTATACAGTCAACTAATGAAAAACTGTTTTTT,CASAIQSTNEKLFF
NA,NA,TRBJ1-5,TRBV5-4,TGTGCCAGCAGCCCAGGACAGAGGGGCGGGCCCCAGCATTTT,CASSPGQRGGPQHF
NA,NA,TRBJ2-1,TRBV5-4,TGTGCCAGCAGCTTGTATCTAGCTACGTACAATGAGCAGTTCTTC,CASSLYLATYNEQFF
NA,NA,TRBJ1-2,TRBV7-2,TGTGCCAGCAGCTTAGTGGCCAGTCAGGGTTATGGCTACACCTTC,CASSLVASQGYGYTF
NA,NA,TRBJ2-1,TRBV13,TGTGCCAGCAGCTTTCGCCTGGACATGCCCTATGAGCAGTTCTTC,CASSFRLDMPYEQFF
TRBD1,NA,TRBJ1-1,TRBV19,TGTGCCAGTAGTATTGGCGACAGGGGGTTTGAAGCTTTCTTT,CASSIGDRGFEAFF
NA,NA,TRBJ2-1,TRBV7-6,TGTGCCAGCAGCTTAGGGGAGAACAATGAGCAGTTCTTC,CASSLGENNEQFF
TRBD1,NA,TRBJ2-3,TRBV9,TGTGCCAGCAGCCCAGGACAGGGCGGCACAGATACGCAGTATTTT,CASSPGQGGTDTQYF
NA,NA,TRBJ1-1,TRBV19,TGTGCCAGTAGTAGAGACAGGCCTATGAACACTGAAGCTTTCTTT,CASSRDRPMNTEAFF
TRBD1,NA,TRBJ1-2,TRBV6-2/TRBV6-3,TGTGCCAGCAGTTTTGGACAGGGCCCCGGCTACACCTTC,CASSFGQGPGYTF
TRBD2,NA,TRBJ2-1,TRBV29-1,TGCAGCGTTGAGAGCGGGAGGGCCGGGTTTGGAAAGCAGTTCTTC,CSVESGRAGFGKQFF
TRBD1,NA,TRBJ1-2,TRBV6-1,TGTGCCAGCAGTGAAGGGCAGGGGGCCTTAAACTATGGCTACACCTTC,CASSEGQGALNYGYTF
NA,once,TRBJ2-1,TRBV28,TGTGCCAGCAGTTCCCGAGAAGGGAGCGGACAGTTCTTC,CASSSREGSGQFF
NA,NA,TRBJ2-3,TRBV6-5,TGTGCCAGCAGTTATGACGGACAGTGGGATACGCAGTATTTT,CASSYDGQWDTQYF
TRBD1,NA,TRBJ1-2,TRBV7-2,TGTGCCAGCAGCTTAGAGGGGACAGGGTACGTCTATGGCTACACCTTC,CASSLEGTGYVYGYTF
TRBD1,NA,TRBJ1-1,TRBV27,TGTGCCAGCATCCCAGGACAGGGACAACTGAACACTGAAGCTTTCTTT,CASIPGQGQLNTEAFF
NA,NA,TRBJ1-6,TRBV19,TGTGCCAGTGCCCCACACGACAGGCCCCTCCACTTT,CASAPHDRPLHF
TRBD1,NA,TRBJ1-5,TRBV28,TGTGCCAGCAGTATTACAGGGGTTATCAATCAGCCCCAGCATTTT,CASSITGVINQPQHF
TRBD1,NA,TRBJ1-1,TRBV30,TGTGCCTGGAGGCCTAGGGACAGGGTTTCCACTGAAGCTTTCTTT,CAWRPRDRVSTEAFF